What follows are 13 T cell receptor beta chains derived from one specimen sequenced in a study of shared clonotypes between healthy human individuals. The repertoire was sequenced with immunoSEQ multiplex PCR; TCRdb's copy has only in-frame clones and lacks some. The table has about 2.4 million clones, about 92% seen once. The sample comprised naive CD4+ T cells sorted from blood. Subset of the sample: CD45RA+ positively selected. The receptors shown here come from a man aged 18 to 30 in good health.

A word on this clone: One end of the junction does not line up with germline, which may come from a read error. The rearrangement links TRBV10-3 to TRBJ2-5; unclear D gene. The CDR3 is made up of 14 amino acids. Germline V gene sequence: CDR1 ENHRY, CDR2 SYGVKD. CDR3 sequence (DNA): TGTGCCATCAGGGAGTCCCCGTACCAAGAGACCCAGTACTTC. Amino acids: CAIRESPYQETQYF.

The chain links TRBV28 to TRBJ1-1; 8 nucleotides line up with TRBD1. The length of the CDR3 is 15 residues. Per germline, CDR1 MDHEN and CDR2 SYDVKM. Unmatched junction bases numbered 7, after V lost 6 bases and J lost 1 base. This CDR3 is CASRSRDRPNTEAFF. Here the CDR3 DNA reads TGTGCCAGCAGGTCCCGGGACAGGCCGAACACTGAAGCTTTCTTT. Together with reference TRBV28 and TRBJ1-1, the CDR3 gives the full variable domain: DVKVTQSSRYLVKRTGEKVFLECVQDMDHENMFWYRQDPGLGLRLIYFSYDVKMKEKGDIPEGYSVSREKKERFSLILESASTNQTSMYLCASRSRDRPNTEAFFGQGTRLTVV.

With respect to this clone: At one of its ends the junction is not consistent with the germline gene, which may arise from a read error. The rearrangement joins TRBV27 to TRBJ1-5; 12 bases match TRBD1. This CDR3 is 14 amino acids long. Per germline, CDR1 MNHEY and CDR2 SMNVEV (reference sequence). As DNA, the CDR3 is TGTGCCAGCCGGGGGACAGGGGGCAAGCAGCCCCAGCATTTT. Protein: CASRGTGGKQPQHF.

The CDR3 spells CATSRAGDRDYNEQFF. The CDR3 DNA reads as TGTGCCACCAGCAGAGCGGGAGACAGAGATTACAATGAGCAGTTCTTC. This sequence joins TRBV15 and TRBJ2-1, with D tentatively TRBD2 (6 bases). V gave up 1 base and J gave up 4 bases, with 14 bases separating them. CDR1 and CDR2 (germline): LNHNV, YYDKDF (reference sequence). The CDR3 consists of 16 residues.

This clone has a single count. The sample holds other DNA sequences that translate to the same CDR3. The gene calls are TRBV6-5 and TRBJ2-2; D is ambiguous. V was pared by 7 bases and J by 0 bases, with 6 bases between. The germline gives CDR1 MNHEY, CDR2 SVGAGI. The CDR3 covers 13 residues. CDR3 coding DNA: TGTGCCAGCACGCGAGCGAACACCGGGGAGCTGTTTTTT. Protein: CASTRANTGELFF.

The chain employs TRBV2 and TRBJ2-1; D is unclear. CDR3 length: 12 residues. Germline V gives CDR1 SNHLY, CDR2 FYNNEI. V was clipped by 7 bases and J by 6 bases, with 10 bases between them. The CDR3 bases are TGTGCCAGCACTGGGGTAGGCAATGAGCAGTTCTTC. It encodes CASTGVGNEQFF.

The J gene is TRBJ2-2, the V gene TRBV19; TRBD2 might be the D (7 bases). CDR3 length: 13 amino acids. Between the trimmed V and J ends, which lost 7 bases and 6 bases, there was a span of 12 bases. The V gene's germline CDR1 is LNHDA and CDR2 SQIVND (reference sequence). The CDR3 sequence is CASKGGGPGELFF. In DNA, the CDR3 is TGTGCCAGTAAAGGGGGGGGCCCCGGGGAGCTGTTTTTT. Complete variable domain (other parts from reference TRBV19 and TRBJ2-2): DGGITQSPKYLFRKEGQNVTLSCEQNLNHDAMYWYRQDPGQGLRLIYYSQIVNDFQKGDIAEGYSVSREKKESFPLTVTSAQKNPTAFYLCASKGGGPGELFFGEGSRLTVL.

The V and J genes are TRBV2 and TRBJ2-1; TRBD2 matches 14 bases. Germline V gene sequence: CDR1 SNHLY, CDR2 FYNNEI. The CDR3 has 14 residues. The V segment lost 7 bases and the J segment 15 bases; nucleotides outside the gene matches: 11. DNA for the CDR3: TGTGCCAGCACCCCGGGACTAGCGGGGGACCGTCCGTTCTTC. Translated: CASTPGLAGDRPFF.

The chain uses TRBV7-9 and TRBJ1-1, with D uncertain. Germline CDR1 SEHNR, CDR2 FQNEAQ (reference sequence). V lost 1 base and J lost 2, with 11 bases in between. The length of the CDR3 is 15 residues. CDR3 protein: CASSLVSVPNTEAFF. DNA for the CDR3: TGTGCCAGCAGCTTAGTTTCAGTACCCAACACTGAAGCTTTCTTT.

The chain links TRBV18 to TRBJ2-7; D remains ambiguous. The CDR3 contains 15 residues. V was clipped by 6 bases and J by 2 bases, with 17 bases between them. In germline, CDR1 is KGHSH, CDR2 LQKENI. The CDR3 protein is CASSPGLILPYEQYF. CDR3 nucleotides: TGTGCCAGCTCGCCCGGATTAATCCTTCCCTACGAGCAGTACTTC.

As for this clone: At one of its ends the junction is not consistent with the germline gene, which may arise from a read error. The CDR3 bases are TGTGCTAGCAGCCTGGGACTGAGAGAGACCCAGTACTTC. Translating it yields CASSLGLRETQYF. The chain uses TRBV7-7 and TRBJ2-5, with D possibly being TRBD2 (6 bases). Germline lookup yields CDR1 SSHAT and CDR2 FNYEAQ (reference sequence). The CDR3 length is 13 residues.

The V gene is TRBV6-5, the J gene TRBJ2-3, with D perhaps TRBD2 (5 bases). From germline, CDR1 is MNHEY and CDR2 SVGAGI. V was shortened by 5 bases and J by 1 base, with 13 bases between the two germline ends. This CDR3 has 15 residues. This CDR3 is CASSAIGLGTDTQYF. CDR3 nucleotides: TGTGCCAGCAGTGCGATTGGACTGGGCACAGATACGCAGTATTTT.

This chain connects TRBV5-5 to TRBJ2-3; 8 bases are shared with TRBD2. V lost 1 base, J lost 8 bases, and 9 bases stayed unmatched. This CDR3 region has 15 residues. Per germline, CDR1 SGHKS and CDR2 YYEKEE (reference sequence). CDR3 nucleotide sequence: TGTGCCAGCAGCTTGTCCCTAGCGGGCCCGGGTACGCAGTATTTT. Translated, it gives CASSLSLAGPGTQYF.